The present T cell receptor beta chain was sequenced within a study of breast tumors, draining lymph nodes, adjacent tissues. Findings and limits, study-wide: Most tumor T cells seemingly derive from lymph node, then expand in tumor.

Breast cancer patients provided tissue from their axillary draining lymph nodes. TCRdb itself ran the multiplex PCR reads through MiXCR, one entry per CDR3 protein. Of roughly 80,000 distinct CDR3 sequences listed, approximately 19% were seen once; the top ten hold about 2.2%. This clonotype has ten or more counts. Its cognate antigen is unknown. Trimming stripped 2 bases from V and 3 bases from J, with 12 bases between. CDR3 length: 14 amino acids. In germline, CDR1 is SGHDT, CDR2 YYEEEE. The V and J genes are TRBV5-6 and TRBJ2-7; D perhaps matches TRBD2 (6 bases). The source material was axillary lymph node tissue. The clonotype originates from a female donor with breast cancer. Some clones in this sample may be carry-over from other donors' samples. The CDR3 here is CASSLGGDGYEQYF. For the CDR3, the DNA is TGTGCCAGCAGCTTAGGAGGGGACGGCTACGAGCAGTACTTC. The entire variable domain, with the rest obtained from reference TRBV5-6 and TRBJ2-7, is as follows: DAGVTQSPTHLIKTRGQQVTLRCSPKSGHDTVSWYQQALGQGPQFIFQYYEEEERQRGNFPDRFSGHQFPNYSSELNVNALLLGDSALYLCASSLGGDGYEQYFGPGTRLTVT.